This T cell receptor (beta chain) stems from a study of CD8 T cells in Susac syndrome. Sequencing of TCR beta drew on CD8+ and CD4+ T cells from blood. The RNA input was roughly 0.45 to 1 ug, and it was reverse transcribed with random hexamers. Amplification of TCR beta CDR3 across 54 Vbeta and 13 Jbeta was performed with immunoSEQ multiplex PCR. MiXCR, run by TCRdb on the immunoSEQ multiplex PCR reads, gives a single entry per CDR3 protein. Of some 200,000 distinct CDR3 sequences listed, under 97% were seen once; the top ten hold around 0.096%. The clonotype was recovered from a human donor with Susac syndrome. Sequenced: CD4+ T cells from PBMCs.

The CDR3 region has the DNA TGCAGTGCTAGCCCCGCTAGCGGTGATGAGACCCAGTACTTC. Protein product: CSASPASGDETQYF. The chain joins TRBV20-1 to TRBJ2-5, with 7 bases lining up with TRBD2. The trim removed 3 bases at V and 5 bases at J, leaving 9 bases unmatched. From germline, CDR1 is DFQATT and CDR2 SNEGSKA (reference sequence). The CDR3 has 14 residues.